What follows are 32 T cell receptor beta chains derived from one specimen sequenced in a study of blood T cell repertoires in COVID-19. The assay was immunoSEQ multiplex PCR, and TCRdb's table has in-frame clones only and misses some. This repertoire shows over 60,000 clones, roughly nine tenths found once; its top ten account for 16%. Sequencing was carried out using peripheral blood. The receptors were sampled from a woman older than 75 with active or convalescent COVID-19.

CDR3 coding DNA: TGTGCCACCAGTGATTTTAGGGACAGGGGGCCCGGGGAGCTGTTTTTT. Amino acids: CATSDFRDRGPGELFF. The chain carries TRBV24-1 and TRBJ2-2; 12 bases match TRBD1. The CDR3 loop spans 16 amino acids. J gave up 6 bases and V 1 base, and 2 bases lay outside the gene matches. Germline V gene lookup returns CDR1 KGHDR and CDR2 SFDVKD.

The chain carries TRBV6-5 and TRBJ2-7; a weak D match, TRBD2 (7 bases). In germline, CDR1 is MNHEY, CDR2 SVGAGI. The CDR3 totals 14 residues. Deletions cut 2 bases from V and 3 bases from J, with 11 bases between. CDR3 protein: CASSYAGAGYEQYF. Here the CDR3 DNA reads TGTGCCAGCAGTTACGCGGGGGCCGGCTACGAGCAGTACTTC.

The chain joins TRBV4-1 to TRBJ1-1; TRBD1 matches at 7 bases. The trim removed 3 bases at V and 1 base at J, leaving 8 bases unmatched. CDR1 MGHRA and CDR2 YSYEKL come from the germline V gene. The CDR3 is made up of 16 amino acids. The CDR3 region has the DNA TGCGCCAGCAGCCACATTGGGAGGACAGGGAACACTGAAGCTTTCTTT. This gives the protein CASSHIGRTGNTEAFF.

The rearrangement links TRBV18 to TRBJ2-1, with 10 positions matching TRBD1. CDR3 size: 18 residues. Germline V gene data show CDR1 as KGHSH and CDR2 as LQKENI. V was pared by 3 bases and J by 3 bases, with 11 bases of the junction left unmatched. CDR3: CASSPSRTGTGDYNEQFF. CDR3 DNA: TGTGCCAGCTCACCCTCGCGAACCGGGACAGGGGACTACAATGAGCAGTTCTTC.

This clone occurred a few times. V is TRBV5-6 and J is TRBJ2-3; perhaps TRBD2 as D (6 bases). Germline assignment: CDR1 SGHDT and CDR2 YYEEEE. There are 16 residues in the CDR3. V gave up 0 bases and J gave up 2 bases, with 13 bases separating them. CDR3 amino acids: CASSLAGSGNTDTQYF. DNA of the CDR3: TGTGCCAGCAGCTTGGCAGGTAGCGGAAACACAGATACGCAGTATTTT.

V usage is TRBV5-1 and J usage is TRBJ1-2; 8 bases map to TRBD1. The ends lost 1 base at V and 6 bases at J; junction bases unmatched: 2. The CDR3 covers 13 residues. Germline V gene data show CDR1 as SGHRS and CDR2 as YFSETQ. CDR3 bases: TGCGCCAGCAGCTTGCCGACAGGGGATGGCTACACCTTC. Its protein is CASSLPTGDGYTF.

The V and J genes are TRBV6-5 and TRBJ2-7; tentative D call: TRBD2 (5 bases). The V end was cut by 4 bases, the J end by 7 bases, with 11 bases between. From germline, CDR1 is MNHEY and CDR2 SVGAGI. The CDR3 has 12 amino acids. The CDR3 is CASSSHRDEQYF. The CDR3 nucleotides read TGTGCCAGCAGTTCCCATCGGGATGAGCAGTACTTC.

The V call is TRBV30, the J call TRBJ1-6; TRBD1 matches at 10 bases. The CDR3 sequence is 13 residues long. V lost 7 bases, J lost 10 bases, and 7 bases stayed unmatched. Per germline, CDR1 GTSNPN and CDR2 SVGIG (reference sequence). In nucleotides, the CDR3 is TGTGCCTCCGGGACAGGGGCATCGTCACCCCTCCACTTT. Its translation is CASGTGASSPLHF.

The genes are TRBV5-1 and TRBJ2-3; 10 bases agree with TRBD2. CDR1 SGHRS and CDR2 YFSETQ come from the germline V gene. The V gene end was trimmed by 1 base and the J gene end by 4 bases; junction bases not matched to a gene: 6. The CDR3 sequence is 16 residues long. For the CDR3, the DNA is TGCGCCAGCAGCTTGACGGCTAGCGGGGGCCCAGATACGCAGTATTTT. This gives the protein CASSLTASGGPDTQYF.

This clone was seen only once. The chain recombines TRBV6-6 with TRBJ1-2, with D perhaps TRBD1 (6 bases). Trimming shortened V by 6 bases and J by 3 bases, and 11 bases separated the two germline ends. There are 13 residues in the CDR3. CDR1 is MNHNY, CDR2 SVGAGI, per germline (reference sequence). DNA of the CDR3: TGTGCCAGCAGCCTAACAGGGTACTATGGCTACACCTTC. Translating it yields CASSLTGYYGYTF.

The V and J genes are TRBV11-1 and TRBJ2-3, with 9 bases aligning to TRBD2. V lost 5 bases, J lost 5 bases, and 8 bases stayed unmatched. Germline V gene lookup returns CDR1 SGHAT and CDR2 FQDESV (reference sequence). The CDR3 loop spans 15 amino acids. CDR3 sequence: CASSKRLAAQDTQYF. The DNA for the CDR3 is TGTGCCAGCAGCAAAAGACTAGCGGCCCAAGATACGCAGTATTTT.

The J gene is TRBJ2-3, the V gene TRBV4-3; TRBD1 agrees at 7 bases. Unmatched junction bases numbered 4, after V lost 0 bases and J lost 1 base. Germline CDR1 and CDR2: LGHNA and YSLEER. The length of the CDR3 is 16 residues. The DNA of the CDR3 is TGCGCCAGCAGCCAAGACAGGGGGTTCGGCACAGATACGCAGTATTTT. Translation gives CASSQDRGFGTDTQYF.

The J gene is TRBJ1-1, the V gene TRBV12-5, with 10 bases that match TRBD1. Trimming removed 0 bases from V and 4 bases from J; junction bases left unmatched: 11. The CDR3 has 18 residues. Germline CDR1 LGHNT, CDR2 FRNRAP. CDR3 in amino acids: CASGLVPTGGGLGTEAFF. Written as DNA, the CDR3 is TGTGCTAGTGGTTTGGTACCGACAGGGGGCGGTTTGGGCACTGAAGCTTTCTTT.

The chain carries TRBV11-2 and TRBJ1-6, with 7 bases identical to TRBD1. CDR1 is SGHAT, CDR2 FQNNGV, per germline. With V trimmed by 5 bases and J by 0 bases, 10 bases remained unmatched. CDR3 length equals 18 residues. The CDR3 DNA reads TGTGCCAGCAGCCCTCAGACAGGGACGAGCTCCTATAATTCACCCCTCCACTTT. Its translation: CASSPQTGTSSYNSPLHF.

This rearrangement joins TRBV18 to TRBJ2-5; no definite D call. Germline V gene lookup returns CDR1 KGHSH and CDR2 LQKENI. The length of the CDR3 is 13 residues. The germline V and J ends were trimmed by 1 base and 2 bases, with 5 bases remaining between them. For the CDR3, the DNA is TGTGCCAGCTCACCACAACAGCAAGAGACCCAGTACTTC. It specifies CASSPQQQETQYF.

The chain joins TRBV6-5 to TRBJ1-2; 12 positions match TRBD1. The CDR3 length is 16 residues. Germline lookup yields CDR1 MNHEY and CDR2 SVGAGI. V lost 2 bases and J lost 3; bases outside the gene matches: 4. The DNA of the CDR3 is TGTGCCAGCAGTTACAGCGGGACAGGGGGCGACTATGGCTACACCTTC. This translates into CASSYSGTGGDYGYTF.

The gene calls are TRBV23-1 and TRBJ1-5, with D possibly matching TRBD1 (6 bases). TRBV23-1 has ORF status, its function being uncertain. V lost 3 bases and J lost 1, with 28 bases in between. The CDR3 is made up of 21 amino acids. CDR3 residues: CASSHAVGGGRGNGSNQPQHF. The DNA of the CDR3 is TGCGCCAGCAGTCACGCCGTCGGGGGAGGGAGGGGGAATGGAAGCAATCAGCCCCAGCATTTT.

The chain combines TRBV11-2 with TRBJ1-6, with D hard to call. Deletions cut 5 bases from V and 7 bases from J, with 12 bases between. This CDR3 is built from 14 residues. CDR1 and CDR2 from the germline V gene are SGHAT and FQNNGV. The CDR3 bases are TGTGCCAGCAGCCTATCGGAGAGGAATTCACCCCTCCACTTT. Translation gives CASSLSERNSPLHF.

V is TRBV18 and J is TRBJ2-1; the D gene is possibly TRBD2 (6 bases). This CDR3 is 13 amino acids long. The ends were cut back, 1 base at V and 6 bases at J, with 7 bases in the middle. Germline loops: CDR1 KGHSH, CDR2 LQKENI. The CDR3: CASSPRRGNEQFF. In DNA form, the CDR3 reads TGTGCCAGCTCACCACGGCGGGGCAATGAGCAGTTCTTC.

This clone was recorded once. The chain employs TRBV19 and TRBJ2-1; 7 bases align to TRBD1. Trimming took 3 bases from V and 3 from J; bases not matched to a gene: 5. Germline V gives CDR1 LNHDA, CDR2 SQIVND (reference sequence). The CDR3 totals 15 residues. CDR3 in DNA: TGTGCCAGTAGTATCCAGACAGGGCGCTACAATGAGCAGTTCTTC. It yields the protein CASSIQTGRYNEQFF.

The CDR3 sequence: CASSEGSGSYNSPLHF. In DNA, the CDR3 is TGTGCCAGCAGTGAAGGGAGCGGCTCCTATAATTCACCCCTCCACTTT. The chain joins TRBV25-1 to TRBJ1-6; D is unresolved. Trimming shortened V by 2 bases and J by 0 bases, and 8 bases separated the two germline ends. The germline gives CDR1 MGHDK, CDR2 SYGVNS. The CDR3 loop spans 16 amino acids.

A single count supports this clone. This chain links TRBV11-2 with TRBJ1-6, with TRBD1 identical over 8 bases. Trimming took 2 bases from V and 4 from J; bases not matched to a gene: 7. The CDR3 contains 17 residues. Germline CDR1 SGHAT, CDR2 FQNNGV. CDR3 residues: CASSLRTDRAYNSPLHF. Here the CDR3 DNA reads TGTGCCAGCAGCTTAAGGACGGACAGGGCGTATAATTCACCCCTCCACTTT.

The chain couples TRBV5-1 to TRBJ1-4; 7 positions match TRBD1. This CDR3 has 15 amino acids. The junction had 11 bases not matched to a gene; V was cut back by 7 bases and J by 5 bases. Germline V CDR1 and CDR2: SGHRS, YFSETQ. CDR3 nucleotides: TGCGCCAGCGCCGGCTCGGGACAGCTCAATGAAAAACTGTTTTTT. Protein sequence: CASAGSGQLNEKLFF. Combining the CDR3 with reference TRBV5-1 and TRBJ1-4 gives the whole variable domain KAGVTQTPRYLIKTRGQQVTLSCSPISGHRSVSWYQQTPGQGLQFLFEYFSETQRNKGNFPGRFSGRQFSNSRSEMNVSTLELGDSALYLCASAGSGQLNEKLFFGSGTQLSVL.

The chain uses TRBV28 and TRBJ1-2, with D possibly being TRBD1 (5 bases). The CDR3 is 14 residues long. In germline, CDR1 is MDHEN, CDR2 SYDVKM. V lost 8 bases and J 1 base, leaving 14 bases between the germline ends. The CDR3 DNA reads as TGTGCCAGCCTCGGGGGAGGAAATAACTATGGCTACACCTTC. Residues: CASLGGGNNYGYTF.

The CDR3: CASSPQGMGNEQFF. The CDR3 nucleotides are TGTGCCAGCAGCCCTCAGGGGATGGGCAATGAGCAGTTCTTC. The rearrangement joins TRBV7-8 to TRBJ2-1, with TRBD1 as a possible D gene (6 bases). The CDR3 runs 14 residues. Germline V gene sequence: CDR1 SGHVS, CDR2 FQNEAQ. Trimming removed 5 bases from V and 6 bases from J, with 14 bases in between.

The chain has TRBV7-9 and TRBJ1-2; D not certain. The germline CDR1 and CDR2 sequences are SEHNR and FQNEAQ (reference sequence). The ends were cut back, 3 bases at V and 7 bases at J, with 6 bases in the middle. The CDR3 extends over 11 amino acids. The CDR3 spells CASSFLGGYTF. CDR3 sequence (DNA): TGTGCCAGCAGCTTTCTCGGTGGCTACACCTTC.

This clone appeared a single time. The chain recombines TRBV21-1 with TRBJ2-5; the DNA was not compared with TRBD1, the D call given in the table. TRBV21-1 is classified as a pseudogene. The CDR3 loop spans 16 amino acids. CDR3 in DNA: TGTGCCAGCAGCACCAGACAGGGGGCTGGGAAAGAGACCCAGTACTTC. It codes for CASSTRQGAGKETQYF.

This clone was detected only a few times. CDR3 in DNA: TGTGCCAGTAGTATATGGCAGAACACCGGGGAGCTGTTTTTT. Translated: CASSIWQNTGELFF. The chain links TRBV19 to TRBJ2-2; no clear D gene. Trimming cost V 2 bases and J 1 base, with 5 bases left between them. The CDR3 is 14 amino acids. In germline, CDR1 is LNHDA, CDR2 SQIVND (reference sequence).

V gene TRBV11-2 combines with J gene TRBJ2-7; TRBD1 matches at 9 bases. The CDR3 runs to 15 residues. V gave up 5 bases and J gave up 7 bases; unmatched junction bases: 12. CDR1 is SGHAT, CDR2 FQNNGV, per germline. The DNA for the CDR3 is TGTGCCAGCAGCCTATCCGGGACAGGGACGAGGGAGCAGTACTTC. Translated, it gives CASSLSGTGTREQYF. The complete variable domain, with remaining parts taken from reference TRBV11-2 and TRBJ2-7, reads EAGVAQSPRYKIIEKRQSVAFWCNPISGHATLYWYQQILGQGPKLLIQFQNNGVVDDSQLPKDRFSAERLKGVDSTLKIQPAKLEDSAVYLCASSLSGTGTREQYFGPGTRLTVT.

This clone showed up just a few times. This chain links TRBV9 with TRBJ2-7, with a weak D call TRBD1 (8 bases). CDR3 length: 13 residues. Trimming removed 4 bases at V and 6 bases at J, with 14 bases between. CDR1 and CDR2 from the germline V gene are SGDLS and YYNGEE. The CDR3 here is CASSTGGGTEQYF. The CDR3 region has the DNA TGTGCCAGCAGCACAGGGGGGGGAACCGAGCAGTACTTC.

This chain links TRBV24-1 with TRBJ1-5; D not certain. This CDR3 is 14 amino acids long. Deletions cut 4 bases from V and 4 bases from J, with 10 bases between. The germline V gene encodes CDR1 KGHDR and CDR2 SFDVKD. The DNA of the CDR3 is TGTGCCACCAGTGAGGCGAGGATAAATCAGCCCCAGCATTTT. As protein: CATSEARINQPQHF.

The chain is built from TRBV20-1 and TRBJ1-1; D ambiguous. The CDR3 consists of 13 residues. Trimming pared 3 bases from V and 1 base from J, leaving 9 bases between. Germline V lookup: CDR1 DFQATT, CDR2 SNEGSKA (reference sequence). CDR3 sequence: CSASYTSNTEAFF. The CDR3 DNA reads TGCAGTGCTAGTTACACGTCGAACACTGAAGCTTTCTTT.